The 15 T cell receptor beta chains given below trace back to one sample, sequenced in a study of OX40 agonist ivuxolimab in advanced cancers. Profiling relied on immunoSEQ multiplex PCR, and the TCRdb table lists in-frame clones only, not all of them. The sample has 80,000 to 100,000 clones, 70% to 90% seen once; the top ten hold around 5.2%. The sequencing here drew on CD4+ or CD8+ T cells sorted from blood, taken in a trial of the OX40 agonist ivuxolimab. All receptors derive from an adult with an advanced solid tumor such as melanoma, head and neck, liver or kidney cancer.

This rearrangement joins TRBV5-1 to TRBJ1-2, with 8 bases fitting TRBD1. The CDR3 is made up of 15 amino acids. J was trimmed by 6 bases and V by 5 bases; bases with no gene match: 12. Germline assignment: CDR1 SGHRS and CDR2 YFSETQ. The DNA of the CDR3 is TGCGCCAGCAGACCCCGGACAGGGCGGATCGATGGCTACACCTTC. It yields the protein CASRPRTGRIDGYTF.

The genes are TRBV7-5 and TRBJ1-1; the table calls TRBD1, which could not be checked here. TRBV7-5 is described as a pseudogene. The CDR3 has 14 residues. The CDR3 sequence is CARSGRGGDTEAFF. CDR3 coding DNA: TGTGCCAGAAGCGGCCGAGGGGGCGACACTGAAGCTTTCTTT.

This rearrangement joins TRBV11-2 to TRBJ1-2; perhaps TRBD1 as D (5 bases). Between the trimmed V and J ends, which lost 2 bases and 0 bases, there was a span of 10 bases. The germline V gene encodes CDR1 SGHAT and CDR2 FQNNGV. The CDR3 sequence is 15 residues long. In DNA, the CDR3 is TGTGCCAGCAGCTTACAGGGCTTAGCTAACTATGGCTACACCTTC. This encodes CASSLQGLANYGYTF.

About this clone itself: In the same sample, other DNA sequences code for this CDR3. The CDR3 nucleotides read TGTGCCTGGAGACAGGGGTCCTACGAGCAGTACTTC. Amino acids: CAWRQGSYEQYF. This chain uses TRBV30 with TRBJ2-7; 7 bases are shared with TRBD1. V was pared by 3 bases and J by 1 base, with 0 bases of the junction left unmatched. The germline V gene encodes CDR1 GTSNPN and CDR2 SVGIG (reference sequence). CDR3 length equals 12 residues.

The J gene is TRBJ2-7, the V gene TRBV9, with D possibly TRBD1 on 5 matching bases. CDR1 SGDLS and CDR2 YYNGEE come from the germline V gene. The V and J ends lost 4 bases and 1 base respectively, with 18 bases between them. This CDR3 has 16 amino acids. The CDR3 loop reads CASSPGLASFSYEQYF. The CDR3, as DNA: TGTGCCAGCAGCCCAGGGTTGGCGAGCTTTTCCTACGAGCAGTACTTC.

CDR3 sequence: CSVEDLVGGAPGYTF. CDR3 sequence (DNA): TGCAGCGTTGAAGATCTAGTTGGGGGCGCCCCTGGCTACACCTTC. The chain joins TRBV29-1 to TRBJ1-2; TRBD1 is a possible D gene (6 bases). The germline V and J ends were trimmed by 0 bases and 7 bases, with 18 bases remaining between them. Germline values: CDR1 SQVTM, CDR2 ANQGSEA. The CDR3 loop spans 15 amino acids.

The V and J genes are TRBV7-9 and TRBJ1-1; D gene unclear. Trimming took off 6 bases at V and 1 base at J, with 12 bases between the two ends. The CDR3 has 14 residues. Germline values: CDR1 SEHNR, CDR2 FQNEAQ (reference sequence). The CDR3 is CASRQWTENTEAFF. The DNA of the CDR3 is TGTGCCAGCAGACAATGGACTGAGAACACTGAAGCTTTCTTT.

The rearrangement uses TRBV10-2 and TRBJ1-5, with D perhaps TRBD1 (6 bases). V was pared by 6 bases and J by 5 bases, with 17 bases between. Germline loops: CDR1 WSHSY, CDR2 SAAADI. This CDR3 contains 15 residues. This chain's CDR3 is CASRKGGALDQPQHF. In DNA form, the CDR3 reads TGCGCCAGCAGAAAGGGGGGGGCACTGGATCAGCCCCAGCATTTT.

V and J are TRBV7-8 and TRBJ2-7; D remains ambiguous. Germline V gives CDR1 SGHVS, CDR2 FQNEAQ. This CDR3 has 15 residues. V was pared by 1 base and J by 7 bases, with 17 bases between. CDR3 DNA sequence: TGTGCCAGCAGCTTAGAAGGACGCCAGTATTTTGAGCAGTACTTC. Protein: CASSLEGRQYFEQYF.

The CDR3 bases are TGTGCCAGCATCGGTTTGGGACTGCCGAATGAAAAACTGTTTTTT. Translated: CASIGLGLPNEKLFF. The chain employs TRBV6-1 and TRBJ1-4; D is perhaps TRBD1 (5 bases). V lost 7 bases, J lost 5 bases, and 17 bases lay in between. The germline gives CDR1 MNHNS, CDR2 SASEGT. The CDR3 loop spans 15 amino acids.

The chain recombines TRBV30 with TRBJ2-1; 7 nucleotides align to TRBD1. There are 14 residues in the CDR3. V shed 0 bases and J 3 bases; nucleotides not matched to a gene: 2. Germline CDR1 and CDR2: GTSNPN and SVGIG (reference sequence). The CDR3 bases are TGTGCCTGGAGTGTGGGGACAGTCTACAATGAGCAGTTCTTC. Translated, it gives CAWSVGTVYNEQFF.

This sequence joins TRBV2 and TRBJ2-5; the D gene is possibly TRBD1 (6 bases). Gene TRBJ2-7 matches the end of the DNA better, so the J call may be wrong. CDR3 length: 16 residues. In germline, CDR1 is SNHLY, CDR2 FYNNEI. DNA of the CDR3: TGTGCCAGCATCCGAGACGCAGGGGCCCAACTATACGAGCAGTACTTC. This encodes CASIRDAGAQLYEQYF.

The CDR3 sequence: CASSPLGNTIYF. As DNA, the CDR3 is TGTGCCAGCAGCCCCCTGGGAAACACCATATATTTT. The J gene is TRBJ1-3, the V gene TRBV7-9; D ambiguous. The germline gives CDR1 SEHNR, CDR2 FQNEAQ (reference sequence). Trimming removed 5 bases at V and 4 bases at J, with 6 bases between. This CDR3 contains 12 residues. The whole variable domain, remainder taken from reference TRBV7-9 and TRBJ1-3, is DTGVSQNPRHKITKRGQNVTFRCDPISEHNRLYWYRQTLGQGPEFLTYFQNEAQLEKSRLLSDRFSAERPKGSFSTLEIQRTEQGDSAMYLCASSPLGNTIYFGEGSWLTVV.

This chain connects TRBV19 to TRBJ2-7; D not resolved. The CDR3 length is 12 residues. V dropped 1 base and J dropped 3 bases, with 4 bases sitting between them. Germline V gives CDR1 LNHDA, CDR2 SQIVND (reference sequence). The CDR3, as DNA: TGTGCCAGTAGTATAGGGGGCTACGAGCAGTACTTC. Encoded protein: CASSIGGYEQYF. The full variable domain, its missing parts supplied by reference TRBV19 and TRBJ2-7, is DGGITQSPKYLFRKEGQNVTLSCEQNLNHDAMYWYRQDPGQGLRLIYYSQIVNDFQKGDIAEGYSVSREKKESFPLTVTSAQKNPTAFYLCASSIGGYEQYFGPGTRLTVT.

This chain links TRBV5-1 with TRBJ2-1; 9 nucleotides agree with TRBD2. From germline, CDR1 is SGHRS and CDR2 YFSETQ. J was trimmed by 4 bases and V by 3 bases; bases with no gene match: 5. The CDR3 consists of 15 residues. The DNA of the CDR3 is TGCGCCAGCAGCTGGGCTAGCGGGGAGTACAATGAGCAGTTCTTC. Translating it yields CASSWASGEYNEQFF.